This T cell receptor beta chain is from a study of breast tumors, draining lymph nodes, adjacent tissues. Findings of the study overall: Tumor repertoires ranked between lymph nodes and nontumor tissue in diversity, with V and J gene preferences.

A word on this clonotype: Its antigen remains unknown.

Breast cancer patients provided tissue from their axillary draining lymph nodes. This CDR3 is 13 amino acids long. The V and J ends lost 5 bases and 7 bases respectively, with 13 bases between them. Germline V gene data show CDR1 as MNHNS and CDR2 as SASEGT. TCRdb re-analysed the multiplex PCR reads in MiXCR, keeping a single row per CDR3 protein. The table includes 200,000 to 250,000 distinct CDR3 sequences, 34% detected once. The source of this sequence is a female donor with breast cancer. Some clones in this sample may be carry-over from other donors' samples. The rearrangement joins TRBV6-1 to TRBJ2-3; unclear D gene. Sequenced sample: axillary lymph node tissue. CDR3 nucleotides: TGTGCCAGCAGTCAGTCAACTGACTATACGCAGTATTTT. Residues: CASSQSTDYTQYF.